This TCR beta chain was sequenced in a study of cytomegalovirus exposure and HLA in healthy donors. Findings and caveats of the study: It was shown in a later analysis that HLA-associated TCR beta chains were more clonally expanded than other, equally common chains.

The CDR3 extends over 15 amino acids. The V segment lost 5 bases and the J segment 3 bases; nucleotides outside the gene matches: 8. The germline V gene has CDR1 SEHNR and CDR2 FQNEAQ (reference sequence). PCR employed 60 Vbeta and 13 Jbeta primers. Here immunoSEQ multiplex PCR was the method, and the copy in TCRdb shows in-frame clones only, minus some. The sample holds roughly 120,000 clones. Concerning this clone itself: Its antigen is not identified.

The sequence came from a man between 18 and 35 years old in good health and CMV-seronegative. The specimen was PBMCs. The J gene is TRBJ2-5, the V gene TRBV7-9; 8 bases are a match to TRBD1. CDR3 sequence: CASSPRMTGEETQYF. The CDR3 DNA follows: TGTGCCAGCAGCCCGCGGATGACAGGGGAAGAGACCCAGTACTTC.